The rows below give T cell receptor beta chains drawn from one sample of a study of beta chain features in type 1 diabetes. The data were produced by immunoSEQ multiplex PCR, yet TCRdb's version contains in-frame clones alone and is incomplete. The sample holds 300,000 or so clones; roughly an eighth are singletons and the top ten take 0.017%. Input material: naive CD4+ T cells from blood. All receptors derive from a man aged 25-45 years with type 1 diabetes. Each CDR3 is given with its conserved first and last residue. A D gene is named only where the DNA matches it firmly. Size tells how often a clone was seen (once, few, many) or the class of an expanded clone, and some rows leave it out.

NA	TRBV18	TRBJ2-1	TRBD2	TGTGCCAGCTCACCGATGGGAGGGGACAATGAGCAGTTCTTC	CASSPMGGDNEQFF
few	TRBV2	TRBJ2-7	TRBD1	TGTGCCAGCAGTGAGGACAGGACATCATCCTACGAGCAGTACTTC	CASSEDRTSSYEQYF
NA	TRBV28	TRBJ2-1	TRBD1	TGTGCCAGCAGTAAGGCAGGGGGACCCCCCTACAATGAGCAGTTCTTC	CASSKAGGPPYNEQFF
few	TRBV19	TRBJ2-7	TRBD1	TGTGCCAGTACGCGGCAGGGACAGGCGACGGACGAGCAGTACTTC	CASTRQGQATDEQYF
NA	TRBV27	TRBJ2-7	NA	TGTGCCAGCAGTTTATACGCTCGAGCCTACGAGCAGTACTTC	CASSLYARAYEQYF
few	TRBV7-2	TRBJ1-1	NA	TGTGCCAGCAGCAAGTTAACAGGGAACACTGAAGCTTTCTTT	CASSKLTGNTEAFF
few	TRBV18	TRBJ2-5	TRBD1	TGTGCCAGCTCGCGACCCCGGGACAGGGGAGAGACCCAGTACTTC	CASSRPRDRGETQYF
NA	TRBV5-6	TRBJ1-2	NA	TGTGCCAGCAGCTTTGACAGGATTCTGAGTTCTGGCTACACCTTC	CASSFDRILSSGYTF
once	TRBV14	TRBJ2-5	NA	TGTGCCAGCAGCCTCCTCCGCTCTCCCCGAGGAGAGACCCAGTACTTC	CASSLLRSPRGETQYF
NA	TRBV7-9	TRBJ2-1	NA	TGTGCCAGCAGCTTAGGCCCAGGCTTGCGGGATGAGCAGTTCTTC	CASSLGPGLRDEQFF
NA	TRBV11-2	TRBJ2-7	TRBD1	TGTGCCAGCAGCCTCCGGGACAGTTCCTACGAGCAGTACTTC	CASSLRDSSYEQYF
NA	TRBV7-2	TRBJ2-3	NA	TGTGCCAGCAGCGGAGTGGTGTCTGTGCAGTATTTT	CASSGVVSVQYF
NA	TRBV5-1	TRBJ2-1	TRBD2	TGCGCCAGCAGCTTGTTAGGGACTAGTAGCGGCAATGAGCAGTTCTTC	CASSLLGTSSGNEQFF
few	TRBV4-3	TRBJ2-7	TRBD2	TGCGCCAGCAGCCAAGGGGACTACGCCTACGAGCAGTACTTC	CASSQGDYAYEQYF
few	TRBV6-5	TRBJ2-7	NA	TGTGCCAGCAGAGACGGACTGGCCTACGAGCAGTACTTC	CASRDGLAYEQYF
few	TRBV19	TRBJ1-5	NA	TGTGCCAGTAGTATAGAGGCCGGGATCAATCAGCCCCAGCATTTT	CASSIEAGINQPQHF
NA	TRBV4-1	TRBJ2-1	TRBD2	TGCGCCAGCAGCCTCGGGACTAGCGAGAACAATGAGCAGTTCTTC	CASSLGTSENNEQFF
NA	TRBV11-1	TRBJ1-1	TRBD1	TGTGCCAGCAGAACAGACAGGGCCAAGCATCAAGCTTTCTTT	CASRTDRAKHQAFF
NA	TRBV7-2	TRBJ2-7	NA	TGTGCCAGCAGCTTCATTAAGCAGGGCGAGCAGTACTTC	CASSFIKQGEQYF
few	TRBV4-2	TRBJ1-5	NA	TGTGCCAGCAGCCAAGACCCAGGTTATCAGCCCCAGCATTTT	CASSQDPGYQPQHF
NA	TRBV7-9	TRBJ1-2	TRBD1	TGTGCCAGCAGTCGGGGACAGGGGGAGAACTATGGCTACACCTTC	CASSRGQGENYGYTF
few	TRBV29-1	TRBJ2-3	TRBD2	TGCAGCGTTGTTAGCGGGAGTACAGATACGCAGTATTTT	CSVVSGSTDTQYF
few	TRBV6-5	TRBJ1-2	NA	TGTGCCAGCAGTCACTCCTCTAAAGGCTACACCTTC	CASSHSSKGYTF
few	TRBV30	TRBJ2-6	NA	TGTGCCTGGAGTGTACAGGAAGGTTACTCTGGGGCCAACGTCCTGACTTTC	CAWSVQEGYSGANVLTF
few	TRBV5-1	TRBJ1-5	NA	TGCGCCAGCAGCTTGGAATCAGGGATTCAGCCCCAGCATTTT	CASSLESGIQPQHF
few	TRBV7-8	TRBJ2-1	NA	TGTGCCAGCAGCCGACCCGGCCGCAGGGGCTCCTACAATGAGCAGTTCTTC	CASSRPGRRGSYNEQFF
NA	TRBV5-1	TRBJ1-5	NA	TGCGCCAGCAGCTCGACCGGGACACCCGATCAGCCCCAGCATTTT	CASSSTGTPDQPQHF
NA	TRBV7-9	TRBJ2-3	NA	TGTGCCAGCAGCTTAGGGGGGGACTGGAGGACAGATACGCAGTATTTT	CASSLGGDWRTDTQYF
NA	TRBV5-6	TRBJ2-5	TRBD2	TGTGCCAGCAGCTTGGGACTAGCGCTCTTTGGGGAGACCCAGTACTTC	CASSLGLALFGETQYF
few	TRBV7-2	TRBJ2-7	NA	TGTGCCAGCCAGCTATTGGGCGCCTACGAGCAGTACTTC	CASQLLGAYEQYF
few	TRBV9	TRBJ2-2	TRBD1	TGTGCCAGCAGCGTTCCGGGACAGGGCCCCACCGGGGAGCTGTTTTTT	CASSVPGQGPTGELFF
few	TRBV7-2	TRBJ1-5	TRBD1	TGTGCCAGCAGCCTAGACAGGGGAGATCAGCCCCAGCATTTT	CASSLDRGDQPQHF
few	TRBV28	TRBJ2-1	TRBD2	TGTGCCAGCAGTGTGGCGGGAGTTTATGATGAGCAGTTCTTC	CASSVAGVYDEQFF
few	TRBV18	TRBJ2-2	TRBD2	TGTGCCAGCTCACCCCCTAGCGGGAGATCGTCCGGGGAGCTGTTTTTT	CASSPPSGRSSGELFF
NA	TRBV5-1	TRBJ1-1	TRBD1	TGCGCCAGTTACAGGGGATTGGAACGAACTGAAGCTTTCTTT	CASYRGLERTEAFF
few	TRBV5-6	TRBJ2-1	TRBD1	TGTGCCAGCAGCTTGACAGGGGGCTACAATGAGCAGTTCTTC	CASSLTGGYNEQFF
NA	TRBV7-9	TRBJ1-1	NA	TGTGCCAGCAGTGGATTTGCGGGGAACACTGAAGCTTTCTTT	CASSGFAGNTEAFF
NA	TRBV19	TRBJ1-1	TRBD1	TGTGCCAGTAGGGATGGACAGGGGTGGACTGAAGCTTTCTTT	CASRDGQGWTEAFF
few	TRBV6-5	TRBJ2-7	NA	TGTGCCAGCAGCCCGACAGGATACTACGAGCAGTACTTC	CASSPTGYYEQYF
NA	TRBV6-4	TRBJ2-1	TRBD2	TGTGCCAGCAGTCCTAGCGGGAGTAGCTACAATGAGCAGTTCTTC	CASSPSGSSYNEQFF
few	TRBV2	TRBJ1-2	TRBD1	TGTGCCAGCAGTGAAGCGTTGTCCGGGACAGGGGTCGGCTACACCTTC	CASSEALSGTGVGYTF
few	TRBV6-1	TRBJ2-4	TRBD2	TGTGCCAGCCGACTAGCGGAAAACATTCAGTACTTC	CASRLAENIQYF